The source of this T cell receptor beta chain is a study of OX40 agonist ivuxolimab in advanced cancers. Whole-study context: At 0.01 to 10 mg/kg, ivuxolimab was administered intravenously to patients every 2 weeks. Whole-study findings and limits: The authors did not determine the antigen specificity of the expanded peripheral T cells. Low normalized T-cell clonal expansion was additionally recorded for some nonresponders. Those patients achieving a partial response at 0.1-3.0 mg/kg showed among the lowest clonal expansion.

The CDR3 consists of 14 residues. Germline lookup yields CDR1 SGHTA and CDR2 FQGTGA. Trimming took off 2 bases at V and 4 bases at J, with 10 bases between the two ends. Method: immunoSEQ multiplex PCR; TCRdb's copy keeps in-frame clones and lacks some. The top ten clones hold more than 1.3% of a sample with over 50,000 clones, roughly 89% of them seen once. As concerns this clone: Its antigen is not known.

The chain uses TRBV7-3 and TRBJ2-3; D is tentatively TRBD1 or TRBD2 (6 bases each). The specimen comprised CD4+ or CD8+ T cells sorted from blood, sampled in a trial of the OX40 agonist ivuxolimab. The source of this sequence is an adult with an advanced solid tumor such as melanoma, head and neck, liver or kidney cancer. In nucleotides, the CDR3 is TGTGCCAGCAGCTTAGGGGGGCCAGCAGATACGCAGTATTTT. The encoded protein is CASSLGGPADTQYF.